This T cell receptor (beta chain) came from a study of blood T cell repertoires in COVID-19. Study-wide background: Acute and convalescent COVID-19 samples came from the United States, Italy and Spain. T cells, B-cell-depleted T cells, or PBMCs supplied cDNA or gDNA.

Clinical history as reported by participants underpinned cohort assignment. Recovery meant two consecutive negative NP/OP PCR tests, professional clearance, or resolved symptoms. The assay was immunoSEQ multiplex PCR, and TCRdb's table has in-frame clones only and misses some. The repertoire consists of roughly 400,000 clones, with roughly 91% occurring once and the leading ten covering about 1.7%. Germline CDR1 reads SGDLS; CDR2 reads YYNGEE. V was trimmed by 7 bases and J by 1 base, leaving 14 bases between them. The CDR3 is 14 residues long. This sequence joins TRBV9 and TRBJ1-1; maybe TRBD1 (5 bases). The clonotype was recovered from a woman aged 25 to 45 who had recovered from COVID-19. The source material was PBMCs or T cells enriched from blood (not recorded which). As DNA, the CDR3 is TGTGCCAGCGCGAAGGGGCTACAGAACACTGAAGCTTTCTTT. Its translation: CASAKGLQNTEAFF.